This T cell receptor beta chain was retrieved from a study of beta chain features in type 1 diabetes. V lost 6 bases to trimming and J lost 3 bases; unmatched junction nucleotides: 5. This CDR3 is 16 amino acids long. From germline, CDR1 is SGHTA and CDR2 FQGNSA. Notes on the study in general: Compared to healthy donors, patients appeared to have naive, central memory and Treg TCRB repertoires that were more alike. A moderate, significant TCRB CDR3 shortening appeared in type 1 diabetes across four CD4+ subsets.

As to this clone: Antigen unknown.

The whole isolated RNA underwent reverse transcription, so sequencing captured expressed TCRB transcripts. Produced via immunoSEQ multiplex PCR; TCRdb's table is partial and in-frame only. This sample has about 660,000 clones, with more than 12% found just once. The V call is TRBV7-2, the J call TRBJ2-2, with 12 positions matching TRBD2. The sequenced material came from naive CD4+ T cells from blood. The receptor's source is a young man with type 1 diabetes. The CDR3 DNA follows: TGTGCCAGCAGTTCGACTAGCGGGAGTTACACCGGGGAGCTGTTTTTT. Translation gives CASSSTSGSYTGELFF.